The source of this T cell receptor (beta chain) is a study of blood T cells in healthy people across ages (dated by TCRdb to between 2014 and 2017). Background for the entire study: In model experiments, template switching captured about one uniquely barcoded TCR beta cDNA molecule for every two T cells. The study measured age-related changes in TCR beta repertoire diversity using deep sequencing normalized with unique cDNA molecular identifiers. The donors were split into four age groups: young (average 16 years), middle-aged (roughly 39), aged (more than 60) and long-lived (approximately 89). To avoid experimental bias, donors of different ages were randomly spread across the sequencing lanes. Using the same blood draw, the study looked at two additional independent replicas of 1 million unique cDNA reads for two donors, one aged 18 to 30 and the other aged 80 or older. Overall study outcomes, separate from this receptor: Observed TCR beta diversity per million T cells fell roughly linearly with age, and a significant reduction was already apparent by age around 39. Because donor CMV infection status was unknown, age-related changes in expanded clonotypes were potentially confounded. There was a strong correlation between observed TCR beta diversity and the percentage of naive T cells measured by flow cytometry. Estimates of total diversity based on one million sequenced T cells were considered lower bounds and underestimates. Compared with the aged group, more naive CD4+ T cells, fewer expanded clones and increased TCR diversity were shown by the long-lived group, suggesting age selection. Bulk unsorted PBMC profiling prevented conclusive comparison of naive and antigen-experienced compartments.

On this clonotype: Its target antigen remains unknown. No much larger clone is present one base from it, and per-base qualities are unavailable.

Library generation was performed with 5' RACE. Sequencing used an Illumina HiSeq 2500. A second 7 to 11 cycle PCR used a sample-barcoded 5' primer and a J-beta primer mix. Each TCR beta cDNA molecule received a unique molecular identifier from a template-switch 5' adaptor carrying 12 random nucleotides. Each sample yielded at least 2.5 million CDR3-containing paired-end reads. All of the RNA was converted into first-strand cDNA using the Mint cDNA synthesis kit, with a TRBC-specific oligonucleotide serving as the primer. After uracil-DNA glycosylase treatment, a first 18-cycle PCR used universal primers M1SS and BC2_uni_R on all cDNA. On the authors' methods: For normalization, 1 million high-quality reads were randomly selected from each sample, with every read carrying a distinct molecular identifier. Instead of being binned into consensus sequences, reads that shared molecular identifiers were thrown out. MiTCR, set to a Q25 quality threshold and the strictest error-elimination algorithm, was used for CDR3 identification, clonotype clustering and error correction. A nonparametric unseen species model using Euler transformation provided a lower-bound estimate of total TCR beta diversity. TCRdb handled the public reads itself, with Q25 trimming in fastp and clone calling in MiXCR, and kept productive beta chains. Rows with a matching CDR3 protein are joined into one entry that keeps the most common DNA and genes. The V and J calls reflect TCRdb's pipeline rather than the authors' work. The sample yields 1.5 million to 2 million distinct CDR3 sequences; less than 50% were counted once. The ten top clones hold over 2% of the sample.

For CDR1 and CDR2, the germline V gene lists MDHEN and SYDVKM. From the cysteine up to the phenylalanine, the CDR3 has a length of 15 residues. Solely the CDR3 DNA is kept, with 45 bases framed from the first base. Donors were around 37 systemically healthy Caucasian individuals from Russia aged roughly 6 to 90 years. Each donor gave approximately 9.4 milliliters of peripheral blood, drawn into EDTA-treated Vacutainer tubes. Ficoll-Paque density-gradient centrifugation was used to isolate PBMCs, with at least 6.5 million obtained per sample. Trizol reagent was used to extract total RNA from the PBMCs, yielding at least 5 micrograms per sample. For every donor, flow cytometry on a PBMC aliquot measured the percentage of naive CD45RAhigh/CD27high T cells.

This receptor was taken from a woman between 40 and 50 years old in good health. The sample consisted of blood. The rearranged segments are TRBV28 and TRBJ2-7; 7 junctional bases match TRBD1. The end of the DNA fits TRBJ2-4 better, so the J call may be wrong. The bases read TGTGCCAGTAGTCCTAATGGCCGGGACAGAAACATTCAGTACTTC. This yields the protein CASSPNGRDRNIQYF.